This entry concerns a single T cell receptor beta chain. Antigen specificity is unknown. At one of its ends the junction is not consistent with the germline gene, which may arise from a read error. This record comes from a study of identical twins. General observations from the study: Twins' surplus sharing was weaker for beta out-of-frame sequences. Twin-shared out-of-frame alpha sequences showed excess low generation probability.

Each CDR3 protein gets one entry after TCRdb re-called the 5' RACE reads with MiXCR. The table includes approximately 470,000 distinct CDR3 sequences, 13% to 15% detected once. This CDR3 contains 8 residues. Germline CDR1 reads SQVTM; CDR2 reads ANQGSEA. The data were also submitted as part of a second study, on yellow fever vaccine responses in identical twins.

Source material: CD4+ T cells sorted from blood. V is TRBV29-1 and J is TRBJ2-3; a possible D gene is TRBD1 (6 bases). The TCR sequence derives from a woman aged 18-29 years in good health. In DNA form, the CDR3 reads TGCAGCGGTGGGGGCGCCGCTTTT. Translating gives CSGGGAAF.